The T cell receptor (beta chain) described here comes from a study of OX40 agonist ivuxolimab in advanced cancers. The overall study: From roughly 20 to 85 years was the age range, with a mean of about 56 years, and about 83% were male. In three patients, partial responses were observed, one with hepatocellular carcinoma and two with cutaneous melanoma.

Concerning this clone itself: In the same sample, other DNA sequences code for this CDR3.

Systemic immunosuppression or a history of autoimmune disease excluded patients. Patients had blood sampled at baseline and again on cycle 4 day 1 and cycle 7 day 1. Losses at the gene ends were 5 bases for V and 5 bases for J; bases not matched to a gene: 7. The germline gives CDR1 SEHNR, CDR2 FQNEAQ (reference sequence). The CDR3 is 14 amino acids. The method was immunoSEQ multiplex PCR; TCRdb's version includes in-frame clones alone and lacks a portion of them. The sample contains approximately 100,000 clones, around 90% of which appear only once. Here the sequenced sample was CD4+ or CD8+ T cells sorted from blood, taken in a trial of the OX40 agonist ivuxolimab. This sequence joins TRBV7-9 and TRBJ2-5; 8 nucleotides match TRBD1. The clonotype was recovered from an adult with an advanced solid tumor such as melanoma, head and neck, liver or kidney cancer. In DNA, the CDR3 is TGTGCCAGCAGCCCCCAGGGGGCTCGGGAGACCCAGTACTTC. Amino acid sequence: CASSPQGARETQYF. The whole variable domain, filled in from reference TRBV7-9 and TRBJ2-5, reads DTGVSQNPRHKITKRGQNVTFRCDPISEHNRLYWYRQTLGQGPEFLTYFQNEAQLEKSRLLSDRFSAERPKGSFSTLEIQRTEQGDSAMYLCASSPQGARETQYFGPGTRLLVL.